This record covers a single T cell receptor beta chain. In the source study's methods: Reference gene primer amplification gave nucleated cell count estimates. The assay was immunoSEQ multiplex PCR, and TCRdb's table has in-frame clones only and misses some. V, J and clone size were drawn from that table, and D and trimming were deduced from the DNA. The sample records some 320,000 clones, roughly 85% being singletons. This record comes from a study of blood T cell repertoires in COVID-19. As for the study in general: Sites across the United States, Italy and Spain contributed samples from acute and convalescent COVID-19.

This CDR3 has 16 amino acids. With 0 bases clipped from V and 3 bases from J, the junction kept 3 bases outside the gene matches. Looked up from germline, CDR1 is MNHEY and CDR2 is SMNVEV (reference sequence). The specimen sequenced was peripheral blood. The genes are TRBV27 and TRBJ2-1; 9 nucleotides agree with TRBD2. This TCR was sampled from a human donor in a cohort sampled during active COVID-19. This CDR3 is CASSLSSGGYYNEQFF. The CDR3 DNA sequence: TGTGCCAGCAGTTTATCTAGCGGGGGATACTACAATGAGCAGTTCTTC.